Listed here is a single T cell receptor (beta chain). What it recognizes is unknown. This entry belongs to a study of regulatory T cells in long-lasting Graves disease. This sample's time point: newly diagnosed GD, antithyroid drugs for less than 3 months. Construction of the TCR library relied on RNA isolated from PBMCs. Whole-study results and caveats: Persistent patients shared more public clonotypes (approximately 2,700) than newly diagnosed patients (under 1,000).

Assembly of TCR beta libraries relied on iRepertoire HTBI primers together with Arm-PCR of CDR3 regions. TCRdb used MiXCR to reprocess the multiplex PCR reads, holding one entry per CDR3 protein. Of more than 300,000 distinct CDR3 sequences detected, roughly 12% appear once; the ten largest clones hold about 20%. The CDR3 runs 13 residues. In germline, CDR1 is KGHDR, CDR2 SFDVKD. V lost 4 bases to trimming and J lost 4 bases, with 9 bases between them. These records were also assigned to another study, of T cells in Graves' hyperthyroidism and ophthalmopathy.

The sequence was collected from a woman aged 18-29 years with Graves disease. This chain joins TRBV24-1 and TRBJ2-5; possible D gene TRBD1, 6 bases. The input for sequencing was peripheral blood mononuclear cells (PBMCs), taken at new diagnosis, from a patient treated with antithyroid drugs. CDR3 region: CATSEGASETQYF. For the CDR3, the DNA is TGTGCCACCAGTGAGGGGGCTTCAGAGACCCAGTACTTC.